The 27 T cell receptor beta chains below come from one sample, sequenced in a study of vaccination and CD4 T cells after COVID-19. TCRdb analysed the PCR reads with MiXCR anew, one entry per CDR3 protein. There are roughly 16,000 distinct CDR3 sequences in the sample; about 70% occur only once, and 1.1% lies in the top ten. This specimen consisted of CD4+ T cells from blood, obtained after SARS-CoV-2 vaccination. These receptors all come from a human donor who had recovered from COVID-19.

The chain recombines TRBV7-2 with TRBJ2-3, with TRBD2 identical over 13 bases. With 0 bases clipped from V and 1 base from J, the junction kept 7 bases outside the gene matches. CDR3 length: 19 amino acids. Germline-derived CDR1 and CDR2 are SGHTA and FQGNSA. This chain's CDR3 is CASSLAGWGLAGRTDTQYF. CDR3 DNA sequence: TGTGCCAGCAGCTTAGCGGGATGGGGACTAGCGGGGCGCACAGATACGCAGTATTTT.

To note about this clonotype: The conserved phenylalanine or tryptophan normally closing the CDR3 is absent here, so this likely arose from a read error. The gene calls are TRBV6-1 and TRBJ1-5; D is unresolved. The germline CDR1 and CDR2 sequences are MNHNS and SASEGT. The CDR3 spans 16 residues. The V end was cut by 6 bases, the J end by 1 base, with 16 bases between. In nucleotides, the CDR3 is TGTGCCAGCAGAGAAAACGTTTTAATCAGCAATCAGCCCCAGCATTCT. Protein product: CASRENVLISNQPQHS.

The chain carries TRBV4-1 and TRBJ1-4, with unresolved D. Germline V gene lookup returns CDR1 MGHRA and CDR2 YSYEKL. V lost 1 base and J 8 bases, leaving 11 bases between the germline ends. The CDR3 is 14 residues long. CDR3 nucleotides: TGCGCCAGCAGCCAAGTTTTCTTGAGGGAAAAACTGTTTTTT. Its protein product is CASSQVFLREKLFF.

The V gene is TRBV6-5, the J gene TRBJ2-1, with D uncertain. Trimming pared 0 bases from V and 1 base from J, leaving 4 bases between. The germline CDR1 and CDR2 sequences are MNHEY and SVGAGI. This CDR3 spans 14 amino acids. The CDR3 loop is CASSYSRSYNEQFF. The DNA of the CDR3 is TGTGCCAGCAGTTACTCGAGGTCCTACAATGAGCAGTTCTTC.

The CDR3 DNA reads as TGTGCCAGTAGCCTTACAGGGTGGGGTCTCAATCAGCCCCAGCATTTT. Its translation: CASSLTGWGLNQPQHF. The chain has TRBV19 and TRBJ1-5; possibly TRBD1 for D (6 bases). From germline, CDR1 is LNHDA and CDR2 SQIVND (reference sequence). The CDR3 consists of 16 residues. Between the trimmed V and J ends, which lost 6 bases and 3 bases, there was a span of 18 bases.

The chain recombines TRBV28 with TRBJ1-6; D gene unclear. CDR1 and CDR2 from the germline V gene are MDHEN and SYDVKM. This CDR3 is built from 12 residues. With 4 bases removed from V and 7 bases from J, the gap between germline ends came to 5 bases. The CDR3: CASSSLNSPLHF. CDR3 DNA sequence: TGTGCCAGCAGTTCCCTAAATTCACCCCTCCACTTT.

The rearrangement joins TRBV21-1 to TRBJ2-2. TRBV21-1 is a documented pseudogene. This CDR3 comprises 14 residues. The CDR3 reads CAFPVRVNTGELFF. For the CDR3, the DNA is TGTGCCTTCCCCGTAAGGGTAAACACCGGGGAGCTGTTTTTT.

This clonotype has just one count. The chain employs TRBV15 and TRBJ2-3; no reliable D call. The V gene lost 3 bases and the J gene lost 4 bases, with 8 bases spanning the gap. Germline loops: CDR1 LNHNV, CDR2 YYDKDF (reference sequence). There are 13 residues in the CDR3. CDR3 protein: CATSRLLADTQYF. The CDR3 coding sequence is TGTGCCACCAGCAGGCTGTTGGCAGATACGCAGTATTTT.

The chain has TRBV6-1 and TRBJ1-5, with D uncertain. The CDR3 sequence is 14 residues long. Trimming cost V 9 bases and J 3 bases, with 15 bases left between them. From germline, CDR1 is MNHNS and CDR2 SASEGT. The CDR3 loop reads CASTSSGNNQPQHF. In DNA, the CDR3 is TGTGCCAGTACTTCATCGGGGAACAATCAGCCCCAGCATTTT.

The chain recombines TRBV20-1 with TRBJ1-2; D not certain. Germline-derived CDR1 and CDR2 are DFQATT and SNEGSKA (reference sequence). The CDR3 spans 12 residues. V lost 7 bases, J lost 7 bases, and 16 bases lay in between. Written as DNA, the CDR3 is TGCAGTGTACCACAGTCGCTTTCTGGCTACACCTTC. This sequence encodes CSVPQSLSGYTF.

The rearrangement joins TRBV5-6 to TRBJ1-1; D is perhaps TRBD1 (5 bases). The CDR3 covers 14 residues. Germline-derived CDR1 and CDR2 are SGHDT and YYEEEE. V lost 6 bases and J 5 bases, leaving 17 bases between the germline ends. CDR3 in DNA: TGTGCCAGCACCATGAGGCCAGGGAGGACTGAAGCTTTCTTT. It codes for CASTMRPGRTEAFF. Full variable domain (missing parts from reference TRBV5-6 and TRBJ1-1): DAGVTQSPTHLIKTRGQQVTLRCSPKSGHDTVSWYQQALGQGPQFIFQYYEEEERQRGNFPDRFSGHQFPNYSSELNVNALLLGDSALYLCASTMRPGRTEAFFGQGTRLTVV.

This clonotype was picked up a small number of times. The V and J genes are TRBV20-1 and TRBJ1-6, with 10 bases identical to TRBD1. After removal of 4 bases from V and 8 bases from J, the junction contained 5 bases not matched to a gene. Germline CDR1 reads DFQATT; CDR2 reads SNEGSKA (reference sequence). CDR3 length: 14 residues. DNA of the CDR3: TGCAGTGCTAAAAAGGACAGGGGGTATTCACCCCTCCACTTT. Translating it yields CSAKKDRGYSPLHF.

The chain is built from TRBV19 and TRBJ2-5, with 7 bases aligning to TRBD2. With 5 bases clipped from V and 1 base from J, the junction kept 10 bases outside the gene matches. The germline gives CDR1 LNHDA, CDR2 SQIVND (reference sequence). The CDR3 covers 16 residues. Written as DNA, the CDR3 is TGTGCCAGTAGTGCTCACATAACGGGAGGCCAAGAGACCCAGTACTTC. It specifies CASSAHITGGQETQYF.

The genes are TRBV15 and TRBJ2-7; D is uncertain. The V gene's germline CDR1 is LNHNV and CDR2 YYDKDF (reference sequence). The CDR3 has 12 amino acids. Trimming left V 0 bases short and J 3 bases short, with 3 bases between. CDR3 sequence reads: CATSRDGYEQYF. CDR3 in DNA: TGTGCCACCAGCAGAGACGGCTACGAGCAGTACTTC.

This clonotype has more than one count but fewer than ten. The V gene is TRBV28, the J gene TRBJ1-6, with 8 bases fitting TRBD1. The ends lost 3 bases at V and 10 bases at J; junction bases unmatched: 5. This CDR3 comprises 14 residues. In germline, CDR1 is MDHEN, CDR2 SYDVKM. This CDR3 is CASSLGRGRSPLHF. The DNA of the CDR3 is TGTGCCAGCAGTTTGGGCAGGGGGCGGTCACCCCTCCACTTT. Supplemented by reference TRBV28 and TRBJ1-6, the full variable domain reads DVKVTQSSRYLVKRTGEKVFLECVQDMDHENMFWYRQDPGLGLRLIYFSYDVKMKEKGDIPEGYSVSREKKERFSLILESASTNQTSMYLCASSLGRGRSPLHFGNGTRLTVT.

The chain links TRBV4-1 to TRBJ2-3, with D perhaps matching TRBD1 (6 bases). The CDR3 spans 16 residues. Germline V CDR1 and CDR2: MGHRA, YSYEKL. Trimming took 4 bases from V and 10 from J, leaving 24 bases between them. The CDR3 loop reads CASSPQTSTGARAQYF. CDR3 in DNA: TGCGCCAGCAGCCCACAGACCTCGACAGGAGCAAGGGCGCAGTATTTT.

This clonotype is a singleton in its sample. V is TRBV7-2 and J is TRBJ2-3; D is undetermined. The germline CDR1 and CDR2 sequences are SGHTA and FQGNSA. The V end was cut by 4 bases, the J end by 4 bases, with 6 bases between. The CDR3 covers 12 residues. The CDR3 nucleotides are TGTGCCAGCAGCTGGGTGGCAGATACGCAGTATTTT. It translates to CASSWVADTQYF. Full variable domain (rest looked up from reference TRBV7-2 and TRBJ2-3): GAGVSQSPSNKVTEKGKDVELRCDPISGHTALYWYRQSLGQGLEFLIYFQGNSAPDKSGLPSDRFSAERTGGSVSTLTIQRTQQEDSAVYLCASSWVADTQYFGPGTRLTVL.

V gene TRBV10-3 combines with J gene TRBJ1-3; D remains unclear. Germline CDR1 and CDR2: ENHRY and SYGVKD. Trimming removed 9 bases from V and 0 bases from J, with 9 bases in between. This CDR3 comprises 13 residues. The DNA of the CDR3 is TGTGCCATTACAGCGTTCTCTGGAAACACCATATATTTT. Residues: CAITAFSGNTIYF.

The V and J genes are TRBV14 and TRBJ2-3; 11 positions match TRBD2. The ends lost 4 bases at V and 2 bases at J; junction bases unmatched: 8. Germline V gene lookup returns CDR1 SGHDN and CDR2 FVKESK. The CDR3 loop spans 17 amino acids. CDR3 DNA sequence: TGTGCCAGCAGCCCTCCAGGGACTAGCGGATCCACAGATACGCAGTATTTT. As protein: CASSPPGTSGSTDTQYF.

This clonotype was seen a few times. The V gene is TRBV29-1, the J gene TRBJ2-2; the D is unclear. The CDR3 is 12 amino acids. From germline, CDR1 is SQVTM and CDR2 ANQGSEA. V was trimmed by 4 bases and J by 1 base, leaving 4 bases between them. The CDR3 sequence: CSVVWNTGELFF. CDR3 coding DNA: TGCAGCGTTGTCTGGAACACCGGGGAGCTGTTTTTT.

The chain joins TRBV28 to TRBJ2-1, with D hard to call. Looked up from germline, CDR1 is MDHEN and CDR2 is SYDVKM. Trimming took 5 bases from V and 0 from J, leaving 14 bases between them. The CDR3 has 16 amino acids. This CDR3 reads CASSHVAAVSYNEQFF. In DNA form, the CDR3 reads TGTGCCAGCAGTCATGTCGCTGCGGTCTCCTACAATGAGCAGTTCTTC.

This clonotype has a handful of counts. The DNA for the CDR3 is TGCAGTGCTCCGTCCGGGACTAGCGGACGGGGGGATACGCAGTATTTT. It is translated as CSAPSGTSGRGDTQYF. The V call is TRBV20-1, the J call TRBJ2-3; 11 bases fit TRBD2. Germline values: CDR1 DFQATT, CDR2 SNEGSKA (reference sequence). This CDR3 region has 16 residues. V was clipped by 5 bases and J by 6 bases; unmatched bases: 13.

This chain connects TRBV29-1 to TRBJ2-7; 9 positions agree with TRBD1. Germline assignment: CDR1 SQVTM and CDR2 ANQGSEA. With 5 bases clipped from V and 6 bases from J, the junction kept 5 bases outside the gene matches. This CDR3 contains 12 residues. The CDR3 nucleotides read TGCAGCGTTTGGGACAGGGAGGGCGAGCAGTACTTC. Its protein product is CSVWDREGEQYF.

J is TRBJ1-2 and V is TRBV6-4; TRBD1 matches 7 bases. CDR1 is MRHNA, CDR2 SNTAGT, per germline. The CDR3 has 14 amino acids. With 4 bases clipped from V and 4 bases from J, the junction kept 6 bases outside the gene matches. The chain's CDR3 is CASSVEGGSYGYTF. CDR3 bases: TGTGCCAGCAGTGTTGAAGGGGGCAGCTATGGCTACACCTTC.

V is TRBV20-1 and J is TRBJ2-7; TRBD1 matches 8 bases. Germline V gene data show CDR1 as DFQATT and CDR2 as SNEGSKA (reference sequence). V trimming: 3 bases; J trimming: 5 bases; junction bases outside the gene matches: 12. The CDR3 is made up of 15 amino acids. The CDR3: CSASATDRGFNEQYF. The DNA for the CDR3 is TGCAGTGCTAGCGCAACCGACAGGGGCTTCAACGAGCAGTACTTC.

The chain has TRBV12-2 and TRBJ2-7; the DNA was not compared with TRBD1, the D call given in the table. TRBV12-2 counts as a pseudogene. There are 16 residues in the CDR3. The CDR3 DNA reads TGTGCAAGTCGCTCAGGCCTACAGGCGGAAATCTACGAGCAGTACTTC. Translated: CASRSGLQAEIYEQYF.

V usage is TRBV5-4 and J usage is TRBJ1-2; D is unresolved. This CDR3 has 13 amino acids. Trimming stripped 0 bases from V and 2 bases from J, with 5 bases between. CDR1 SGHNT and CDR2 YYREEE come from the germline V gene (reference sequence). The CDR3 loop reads CASSLAGNYGYTF. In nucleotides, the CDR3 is TGTGCCAGCAGCTTGGCCGGGAACTATGGCTACACCTTC. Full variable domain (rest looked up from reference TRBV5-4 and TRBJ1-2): ETGVTQSPTHLIKTRGQQVTLRCSSQSGHNTVSWYQQALGQGPQFIFQYYREEENGRGNFPPRFSGLQFPNYSSELNVNALELDDSALYLCASSLAGNYGYTFGSGTRLTVV.